The rows below give T cell receptor beta chains drawn from one sample of a study of blood T cell repertoires in COVID-19. Clones were sequenced by immunoSEQ multiplex PCR, and TCRdb holds only the in-frame ones, with some missing. This sample has 85,000 to 100,000 clones, with about 84% found just once. Sample: peripheral blood. The origin of the receptors is a human donor in a cohort sampled during active COVID-19. The CDR3 runs from the conserved cysteine through the conserved F or W. D genes are given only for firm matches. Clone sizes are given selectively: once, few, many, or a class where the clone is expanded.

J: TRBJ1-2
D: TRBD1
V: TRBV5-6
size: few
CDR3: CASSSLDRPNYGYTF
DNA: TGTGCCAGCAGCTCTCTGGACAGGCCTAACTATGGCTACACCTTC

J: TRBJ2-7
D: .
V: TRBV11-2
size: .
CDR3: CASSLDLGRSYEQYF
DNA: TGTGCCAGCAGCTTAGATCTGGGCAGATCCTACGAGCAGTACTTC

J: TRBJ2-1
D: .
V: TRBV6-6
size: .
CDR3: CASGGGPTYNEQFF
DNA: TGTGCCAGCGGCGGAGGACCCACCTACAATGAGCAGTTCTTC

J: TRBJ2-1
D: .
V: TRBV10-3
size: .
CDR3: CAIRGASYNEQFF
DNA: TGTGCCATCAGGGGGGCCTCCTACAATGAGCAGTTCTTC

J: TRBJ1-2
D: .
V: TRBV5-6
size: .
CDR3: CASSLDVVDGYTF
DNA: TGTGCCAGCAGCTTGGATGTCGTTGATGGCTACACCTTC

J: TRBJ1-1
D: TRBD1
V: TRBV10-2
size: .
CDR3: CASSELDRSFF
DNA: TGCGCCAGCAGTGAGCTGGACAGGTCCTTCTTT

J: TRBJ2-7
D: TRBD1
V: TRBV29-1
size: .
CDR3: CSVVDRGLYEQYF
DNA: TGCAGCGTTGTCGACAGGGGGCTCTACGAGCAGTACTTC

J: TRBJ2-4
D: TRBD1
V: TRBV19
size: .
CDR3: CASSIQTGMAKNIQYF
DNA: TGTGCCAGTAGTATCCAGACAGGGATGGCCAAAAACATTCAGTACTTC

J: TRBJ1-4
D: .
V: TRBV5-6
size: .
CDR3: CASGTYGEDNEKLFF
DNA: TGTGCCAGCGGTACTTACGGGGAGGATAATGAAAAACTGTTTTTT

J: TRBJ1-3
D: TRBD1
V: TRBV11-2
size: .
CDR3: CASSGQGNQDTIYF
DNA: TGTGCCAGCAGCGGACAGGGTAATCAAGACACCATATATTTT

J: TRBJ1-1
D: TRBD1
V: TRBV28
size: few
CDR3: CASLVDRVVPEAFF
DNA: TGTGCCAGCTTAGTGGACAGGGTTGTCCCTGAAGCTTTCTTT

J: TRBJ2-6
D: .
V: TRBV28
size: .
CDR3: CASSPLMSGANVLTF
DNA: TGTGCCAGCAGTCCCCTAATGTCTGGGGCCAACGTCCTGACTTTC

J: TRBJ1-3
D: .
V: TRBV6-1
size: .
CDR3: CASSEAGTSGNTIYF
DNA: TGTGCCAGCAGTGAAGCTGGGACATCTGGAAACACCATATATTTT

J: TRBJ1-6
D: TRBD1
V: TRBV5-1
size: few
CDR3: CASSSGGYNSPLHF
DNA: TGCGCCAGCAGCTCAGGGGGCTATAATTCACCCCTCCACTTT

J: TRBJ2-7
D: .
V: TRBV6-6
size: .
CDR3: CASSYGSRYEQYF
DNA: TGTGCCAGCAGTTACGGGTCCAGGTACGAGCAGTACTTC

J: TRBJ2-7
D: TRBD1
V: TRBV18
size: .
CDR3: CASSPGETQGAPEQYF
DNA: TGTGCCAGCTCACCCGGGGAGACTCAGGGGGCGCCCGAGCAGTACTTC

J: TRBJ1-1
D: .
V: TRBV7-2
size: .
CDR3: CASSLNPDFEAFF
DNA: TGTGCCAGCAGCTTAAATCCGGACTTTGAAGCTTTCTTT